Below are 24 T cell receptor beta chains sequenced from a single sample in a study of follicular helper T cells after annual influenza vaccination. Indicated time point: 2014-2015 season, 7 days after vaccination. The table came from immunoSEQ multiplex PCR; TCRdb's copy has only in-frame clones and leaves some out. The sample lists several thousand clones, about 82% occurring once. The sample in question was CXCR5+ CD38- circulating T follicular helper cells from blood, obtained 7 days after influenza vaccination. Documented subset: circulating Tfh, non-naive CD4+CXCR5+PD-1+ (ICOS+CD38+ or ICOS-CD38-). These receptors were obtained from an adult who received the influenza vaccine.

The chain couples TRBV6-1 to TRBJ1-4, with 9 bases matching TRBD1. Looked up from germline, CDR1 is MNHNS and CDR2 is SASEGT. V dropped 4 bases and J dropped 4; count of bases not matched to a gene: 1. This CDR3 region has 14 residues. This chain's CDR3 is CASSVGQGNEKLFF. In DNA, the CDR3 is TGTGCCAGCAGTGTGGGACAGGGTAATGAAAAACTGTTTTTT.

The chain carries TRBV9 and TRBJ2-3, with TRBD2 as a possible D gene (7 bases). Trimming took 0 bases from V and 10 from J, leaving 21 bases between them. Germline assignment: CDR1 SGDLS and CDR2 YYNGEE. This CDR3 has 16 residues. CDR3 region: CASSVVEGGQGESQYF. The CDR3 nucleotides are TGTGCCAGCAGCGTAGTCGAGGGGGGGCAGGGTGAATCGCAGTATTTT. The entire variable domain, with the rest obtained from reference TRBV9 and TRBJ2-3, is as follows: DSGVTQTPKHLITATGQRVTLRCSPRSGDLSVYWYQQSLDQGLQFLIQYYNGEERAKGNILERFSAQQFPDLHSELNLSSLELGDSALYFCASSVVEGGQGESQYFGPGTRLTVL.

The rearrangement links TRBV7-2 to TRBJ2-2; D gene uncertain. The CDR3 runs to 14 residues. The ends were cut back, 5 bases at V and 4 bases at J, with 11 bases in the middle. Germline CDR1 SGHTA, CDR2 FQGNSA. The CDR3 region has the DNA TGTGCCAGCAGCCCGTTACGGACCACCGGGGAGCTGTTTTTT. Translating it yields CASSPLRTTGELFF. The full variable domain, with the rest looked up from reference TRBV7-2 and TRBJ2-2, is GAGVSQSPSNKVTEKGKDVELRCDPISGHTALYWYRQSLGQGLEFLIYFQGNSAPDKSGLPSDRFSAERTGGSVSTLTIQRTQQEDSAVYLCASSPLRTTGELFFGEGSRLTVL.

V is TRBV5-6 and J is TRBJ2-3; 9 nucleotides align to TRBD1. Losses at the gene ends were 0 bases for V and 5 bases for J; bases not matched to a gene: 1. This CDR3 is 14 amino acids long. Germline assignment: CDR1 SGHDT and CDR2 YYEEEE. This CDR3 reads CASSLGQGGDTQYF. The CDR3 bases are TGTGCCAGCAGCTTGGGACAGGGGGGAGATACGCAGTATTTT.

CDR3 bases: TGTGCCAGTAGTAATAGGGGTATCTACGAGCAGTACTTC. Protein: CASSNRGIYEQYF. The chain recombines TRBV19 with TRBJ2-7; a weak D match, TRBD1 (5 bases). Trimming pared 4 bases from V and 3 bases from J, leaving 10 bases between. The CDR3 consists of 13 residues. Germline CDR1 and CDR2: LNHDA and SQIVND (reference sequence).

The CDR3 sequence: CASSESIPSGAREQYF. The CDR3 DNA reads as TGTGCCAGTAGCGAAAGCATTCCCTCGGGGGCGCGCGAGCAGTACTTC. This chain joins TRBV19 and TRBJ2-7; D is possibly TRBD1 or TRBD2 (6 bases each). Trimming left V 6 bases short and J 6 bases short, with 24 bases between. CDR1 and CDR2 (germline): LNHDA, SQIVND (reference sequence). This CDR3 spans 16 amino acids.

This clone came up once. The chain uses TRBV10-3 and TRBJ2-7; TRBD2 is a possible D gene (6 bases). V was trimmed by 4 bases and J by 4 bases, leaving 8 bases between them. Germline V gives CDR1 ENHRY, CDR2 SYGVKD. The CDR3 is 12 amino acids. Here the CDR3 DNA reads TGTGCCATCAGTGCGGCGGGATACGAGCAGTACTTC. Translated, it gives CAISAAGYEQYF.

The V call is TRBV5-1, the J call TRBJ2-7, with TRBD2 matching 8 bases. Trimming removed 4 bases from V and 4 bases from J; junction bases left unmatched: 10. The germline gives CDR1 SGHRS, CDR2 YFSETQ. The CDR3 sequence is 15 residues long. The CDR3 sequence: CASSPESGSRYEQYF. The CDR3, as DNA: TGCGCCAGCAGCCCAGAAAGCGGGAGTCGGTACGAGCAGTACTTC. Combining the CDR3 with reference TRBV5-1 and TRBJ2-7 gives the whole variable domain KAGVTQTPRYLIKTRGQQVTLSCSPISGHRSVSWYQQTPGQGLQFLFEYFSETQRNKGNFPGRFSGRQFSNSRSEMNVSTLELGDSALYLCASSPESGSRYEQYFGPGTRLTVT.

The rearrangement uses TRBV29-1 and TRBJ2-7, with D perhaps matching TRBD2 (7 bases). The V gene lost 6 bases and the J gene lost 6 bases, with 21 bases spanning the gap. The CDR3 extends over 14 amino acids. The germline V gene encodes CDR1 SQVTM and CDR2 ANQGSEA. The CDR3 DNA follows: TGCAGCGTCCGAGGGGGGGGTGGTACCGCCGAGCAGTACTTC. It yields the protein CSVRGGGGTAEQYF.

The CDR3 region is CASSPVGVGISTDTQYF. The CDR3, as DNA: TGTGCCAGCAGCCCAGTTGGAGTGGGTATTAGCACAGATACGCAGTATTTT. J is TRBJ2-3 and V is TRBV7-2, with D hard to call. The CDR3 totals 17 residues. Germline CDR1 is SGHTA and CDR2 is FQGNSA. V lost 5 bases and J lost 0, with 18 bases in between.

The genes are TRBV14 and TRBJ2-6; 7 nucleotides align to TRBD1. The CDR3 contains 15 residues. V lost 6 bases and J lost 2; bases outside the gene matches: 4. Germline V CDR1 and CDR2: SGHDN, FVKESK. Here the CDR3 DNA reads TGTGCCAGCAGACGCACAGGGGCTGGGGCCAACGTCCTGACTTTC. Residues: CASRRTGAGANVLTF.

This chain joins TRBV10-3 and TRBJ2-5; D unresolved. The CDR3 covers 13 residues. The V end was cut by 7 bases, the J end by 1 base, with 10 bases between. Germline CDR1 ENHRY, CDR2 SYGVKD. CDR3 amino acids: CAIKATAQETQYF. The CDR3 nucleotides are TGTGCCATCAAGGCCACAGCCCAAGAGACCCAGTACTTC.

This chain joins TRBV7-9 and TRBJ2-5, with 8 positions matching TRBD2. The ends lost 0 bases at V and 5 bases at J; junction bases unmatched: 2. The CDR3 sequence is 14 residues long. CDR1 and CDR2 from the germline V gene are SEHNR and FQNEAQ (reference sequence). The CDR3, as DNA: TGTGCCAGCAGCTTAGCCGGGAGGGTTGAGACCCAGTACTTC. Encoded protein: CASSLAGRVETQYF.

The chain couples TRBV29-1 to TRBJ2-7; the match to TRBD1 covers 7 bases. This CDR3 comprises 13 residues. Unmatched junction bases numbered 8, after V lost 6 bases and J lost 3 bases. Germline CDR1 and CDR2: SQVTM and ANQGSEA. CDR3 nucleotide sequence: TGCAGCGTGGGAAACAGACAGGGCTACGAGCAGTACTTC. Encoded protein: CSVGNRQGYEQYF.

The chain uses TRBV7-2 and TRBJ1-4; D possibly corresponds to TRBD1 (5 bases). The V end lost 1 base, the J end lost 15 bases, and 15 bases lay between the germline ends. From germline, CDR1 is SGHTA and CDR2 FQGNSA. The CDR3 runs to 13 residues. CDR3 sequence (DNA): TGTGCCAGCAGCTTAGACAACCAGGGAGGATTGTTTTTT. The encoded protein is CASSLDNQGGLFF.

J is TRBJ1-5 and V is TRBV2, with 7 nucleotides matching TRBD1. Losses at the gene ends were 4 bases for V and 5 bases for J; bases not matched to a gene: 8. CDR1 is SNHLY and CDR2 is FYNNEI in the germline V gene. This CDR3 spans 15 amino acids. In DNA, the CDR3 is TGTGCCAGCAGTGTTAACAGGGGTTCTGATCAGCCCCAGCATTTT. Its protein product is CASSVNRGSDQPQHF.

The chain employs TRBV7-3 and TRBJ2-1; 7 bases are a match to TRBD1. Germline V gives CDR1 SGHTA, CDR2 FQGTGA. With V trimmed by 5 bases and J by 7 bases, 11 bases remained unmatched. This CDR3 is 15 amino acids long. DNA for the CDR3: TGTGCCAGCAGCATTACAGGGGTCCCAGGAAATGAGCAGTTCTTC. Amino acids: CASSITGVPGNEQFF.

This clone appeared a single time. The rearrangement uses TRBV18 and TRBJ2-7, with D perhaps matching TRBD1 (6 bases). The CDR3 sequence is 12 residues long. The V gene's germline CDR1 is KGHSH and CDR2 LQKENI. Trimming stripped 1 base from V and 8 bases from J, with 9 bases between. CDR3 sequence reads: CASSPQGDQQYF. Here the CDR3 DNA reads TGTGCCAGCTCACCACAGGGGGACCAGCAGTACTTC. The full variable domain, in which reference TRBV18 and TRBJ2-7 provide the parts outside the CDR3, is NAGVMQNPRHLVRRRGQEARLRCSPMKGHSHVYWYRQLPEEGLKFMVYLQKENIIDESGMPKERFSAEFPKEGPSILRIQQVVRGDSAAYFCASSPQGDQQYFGPGTRLTVT.

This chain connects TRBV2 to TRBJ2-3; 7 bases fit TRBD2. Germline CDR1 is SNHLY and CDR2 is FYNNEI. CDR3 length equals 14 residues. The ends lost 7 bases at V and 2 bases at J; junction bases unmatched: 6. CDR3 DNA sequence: TGTGCCAGCATGGGGGGGTCGAACACAGATACGCAGTATTTT. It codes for CASMGGSNTDTQYF. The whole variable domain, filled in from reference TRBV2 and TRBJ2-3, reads EPEVTQTPSHQVTQMGQEVILRCVPISNHLYFYWYRQILGQKVEFLVSFYNNEISEKSEIFDDQFSVERPDGSNFTLKIRSTKLEDSAMYFCASMGGSNTDTQYFGPGTRLTVL.

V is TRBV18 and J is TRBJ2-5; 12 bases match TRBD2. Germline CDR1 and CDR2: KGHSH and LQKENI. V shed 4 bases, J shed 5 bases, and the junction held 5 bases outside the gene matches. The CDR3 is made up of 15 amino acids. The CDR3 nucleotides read TGTGCCAGCTCACTGACTAGCGGGAGATCGGAGACCCAGTACTTC. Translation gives CASSLTSGRSETQYF.

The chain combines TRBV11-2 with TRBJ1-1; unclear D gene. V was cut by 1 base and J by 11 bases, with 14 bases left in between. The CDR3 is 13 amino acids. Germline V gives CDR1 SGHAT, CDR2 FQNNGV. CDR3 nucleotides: TGTGCCAGCAGCTTAGTTAGGGCGAGTATGGCTTTCTTT. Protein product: CASSLVRASMAFF.

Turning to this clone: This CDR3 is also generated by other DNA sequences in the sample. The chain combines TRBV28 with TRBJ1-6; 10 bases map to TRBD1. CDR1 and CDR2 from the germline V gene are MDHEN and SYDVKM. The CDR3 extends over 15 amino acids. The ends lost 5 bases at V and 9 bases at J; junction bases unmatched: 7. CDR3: CASSPPGQGFSPLHF. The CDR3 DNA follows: TGTGCCAGCAGTCCTCCGGGACAGGGGTTTTCACCCCTCCACTTT.

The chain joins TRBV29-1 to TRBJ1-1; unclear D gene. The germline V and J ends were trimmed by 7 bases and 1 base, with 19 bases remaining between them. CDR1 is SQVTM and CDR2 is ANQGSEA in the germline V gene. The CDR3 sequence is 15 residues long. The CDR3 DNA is TGCAGCGGCCGTTTAAACAACCGACAGAACACTGAAGCTTTCTTT. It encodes CSGRLNNRQNTEAFF.

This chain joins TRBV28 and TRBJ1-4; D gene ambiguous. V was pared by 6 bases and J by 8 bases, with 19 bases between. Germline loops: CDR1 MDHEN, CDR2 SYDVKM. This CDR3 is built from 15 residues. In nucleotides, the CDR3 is TGTGCCAGCAGACCTAGAACACCGGCAGGCGAAAAACTGTTTTTT. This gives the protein CASRPRTPAGEKLFF.